The 7 T cell receptor beta chains below come from one sample, sequenced in a study of blood T cells in healthy people across ages. Alongside a J-beta primer mix, a sample-barcoded 5' primer served in a second PCR lasting about 7 to 11 cycles. TCRdb re-called the 5' RACE reads through MiXCR, storing one row per CDR3 protein. This sample has roughly 1.5 million distinct CDR3 sequences, with approximately 43% found just once. Input material: blood. These receptors all come from a woman aged 18-29 years in good health.

V is TRBV7-6 and J is TRBJ2-3, with TRBD1 matching 7 bases. The CDR3 loop spans 13 amino acids. CDR1 and CDR2 (germline): SGHVS, FNYEAQ. The V gene end was trimmed by 9 bases and the J gene end by 2 bases; junction bases not matched to a gene: 5. CDR3 amino acids: CASRRGITDTQYF. The CDR3 DNA is TGTGCCAGTCGCAGGGGGATCACAGATACGCAGTATTTT.

The chain employs TRBV6-5 and TRBJ1-1, with TRBD1 matching over 12 bases. The germline V gene encodes CDR1 MNHEY and CDR2 SVGAGI. CDR3 length: 15 residues. After removal of 8 bases from V and 0 bases from J, the junction contained 4 bases not matched to a gene. The CDR3 bases are TGTGCCAGCGGGACAGGGGGCCCCATGAACACTGAAGCTTTCTTT. This encodes CASGTGGPMNTEAFF.

This sequence joins TRBV10-3 and TRBJ1-2; D unresolved. V gave up 10 bases and J gave up 0 bases, with 21 bases separating them. Germline V gives CDR1 ENHRY, CDR2 SYGVKD. This CDR3 comprises 16 residues. CDR3 sequence: CATREVATESNYGYTF. DNA of the CDR3: TGTGCCACAAGAGAAGTTGCGACCGAGTCTAACTATGGCTACACCTTC.

This clonotype was detected ten times or more. This clone may be a read error of a much larger clone one base away. This chain connects TRBV4-1 to TRBJ2-5; D is possibly TRBD1 (7 bases). V shed 4 bases and J shed 11 bases, with 26 bases lying between them. The germline CDR1 and CDR2 sequences are MGHRA and YSYEKL. The length of the CDR3 is 16 residues. The CDR3 protein is CASSPTRSGGRNEQYF. The CDR3 region has the DNA TGCGCCAGCAGCCCCACCAGGTCAGGGGGGCGTAATGAGCAGTACTTC.

J is TRBJ1-5 and V is TRBV6-2 or TRBV6-3, with D possibly TRBD1 on 5 matching bases. The germline CDR1 and CDR2 sequences are MNHEY and SVGEGT. The length of the CDR3 is 14 residues. Trimming cost V 6 bases and J 3 bases, with 12 bases left between them. The CDR3 loop reads CASSPAGDNQPQHF. The CDR3 nucleotides are TGTGCCAGCAGCCCCGCGGGGGACAATCAGCCCCAGCATTTT.

The V gene is TRBV4-1, the J gene TRBJ1-1; D unclear. The CDR3 has 13 residues. Germline V gene data show CDR1 as MGHRA and CDR2 as YSYEKL. The V end lost 1 base, the J end lost 5 bases, and 8 bases lay between the germline ends. CDR3 region: CASSQAIVTEAFF. CDR3 bases: TGCGCCAGCAGCCAAGCAATAGTAACTGAAGCTTTCTTT.

This clonotype was detected only a few times. V gene TRBV2 combines with J gene TRBJ2-5; D tentatively reads TRBD1 or TRBD2 (5 bases each). The CDR3 covers 14 residues. The ends were cut back, 10 bases at V and 11 bases at J, with 26 bases in the middle. In germline, CDR1 is SNHLY, CDR2 FYNNEI. CDR3 region: CAIMTLGVNNEQYF. The CDR3 DNA reads as TGTGCCATCATGACCCTGGGGGTCAACAATGAGCAGTACTTC.